This TCR delta chain appears in the sequencing data of a study of Vδ1+ human thymocytes. Points from the study as a whole: Thymic TRG and TRD repertoires appeared highly polyclonal, with Gaussian CDR3 length distributions. Thymic delta-chain repertoires held approximately 19% Vdelta2 sequences and few Vdelta3, despite high sort purity.

Thymocytes were sorted as CD3+ TCRVdelta1+ TCRVdelta2- after alphabeta T cell depletion. Purity of the sorted Vdelta1+ thymocytes ranged from roughly 98% to 99.6%. With regard to this clone: Its antigen is unknown.

Sequences come from RNA converted to cDNA by reverse transcription. The CDR3 regions were amplified by multiplex PCR from V-gene primers to a constant-region primer. TCRdb re-analyzed the multiplex PCR reads via CATT. The sample yields about 75,000 delta-chain clones, approximately 37% seen once. The V and J ends lost 1 base and 2 bases respectively, with 32 bases between them. From germline, CDR1 is TSWWSYY and CDR2 QGS. The CDR3 extends over 22 amino acids. The chain uses TRDV1 and TRDJ1; D may be TRDD2 (8 bases). This receptor was taken from a boy younger than two who had congenital heart surgery. Sequenced sample: Vdelta1+ gamma-delta thymocytes from the thymus. Subset meaning: FACS-sorted CD3+ TCRalphabeta- TCRVdelta1+ TCRVdelta2- thymocytes. This CDR3 reads CALGEPKFKFFLRGGCTDKLIF. The CDR3 coding sequence is TGTGCTCTTGGGGAACCTAAATTCAAATTCTTCCTACGAGGGGGATGTACCGATAAACTCATCTTT.